The T cell receptor beta chain under discussion was sequenced for a study of shared clonotypes between healthy human individuals. Study-level points and caveats: Naive subsets generally had larger estimated richness than memory subsets. Represented diversity, genetic and exposure-history alike, was limited by few donors.

As handled by the study authors: Owing to the provision of junction-only sequences devoid of quality scores by immunoSEQ, filtering differed. Libraries were prepared by immunoSEQ multiplex PCR; TCRdb keeps only in-frame clonotypes and omits some of them. V and J calls plus clone size are reproduced from that table; the DNA served to infer D and trimming. The table records roughly 2,000,000 clones, just under 95% of them present only once. Comments on this clone: What it binds is unknown.

The CDR3 is made up of 14 amino acids. Germline lookup yields CDR1 LNHDA and CDR2 SQIVND (reference sequence). Trimming shortened V by 1 base and J by 3 bases, and 9 bases separated the two germline ends. Naive CD8 cells comprised CD45RO-negative, CCR7-positively selected cells, excluding terminally differentiated effector memory CD45RA+ cells. The rearrangement uses TRBV19 and TRBJ1-2, with D possibly being TRBD1 (5 bases). The receptor was isolated from a man between 18 and 35 years old in good health. Some clones in this sample may be carry-over from other donors' samples. The sample comprised naive CD8+ T cells from PBMCs. The DNA for the CDR3 is TGTGCCAGTAGTATAGCGGACATTTACTATGGCTACACCTTC. This translates into CASSIADIYYGYTF.